The rows below give T cell receptor beta chains drawn from one sample of a study of T cell responses to AZD1222 COVID-19 vaccine. Libraries were prepared by immunoSEQ multiplex PCR; TCRdb keeps only in-frame clonotypes and omits some of them. The sample lists 75,000 to 85,000 clones; 65% to 80% were seen once. The sequencing here drew on peripheral blood, taken 28 days after the second dose of the MenACWY control vaccine. These receptors originate from an adult who received the MenACWY meningococcal vaccine as a control. CDR3s include the opening cysteine and the closing phenylalanine or tryptophan. A D gene is named only where the DNA matches it firmly. A clone size is listed for some rows: how often the clone was seen (once, few, many), or a class if it is expanded.

D	V	J	size	DNA	CDR3
NA	TRBV7-2	TRBJ2-1	NA	TGTGCCAGCAGCTTACTTGACAATGAGCAGTTCTTC	CASSLLDNEQFF
NA	TRBV7-9	TRBJ2-7	NA	TGTGCCAGCAGCTCCGGACGGTTCTACGAGCAGTACTTC	CASSSGRFYEQYF
TRBD2	TRBV7-9	TRBJ2-7	NA	TGTGCCAGCAGCCGGGGCGGGGGGAATGAGCAGTACTTC	CASSRGGGNEQYF
TRBD1	TRBV19	TRBJ1-2	NA	TGTGCCAGTAGTCCGACAGGGAGCAACGGCTACACCTTC	CASSPTGSNGYTF
NA	TRBV4-1	TRBJ1-2	NA	TGCGCCAGCAGCAGGGACCTCAGCTACACCTTC	CASSRDLSYTF
TRBD1	TRBV6-5	TRBJ2-5	NA	TGTGCCAGCCGAAGACAGGGCAGTGGGGAGACCCAGTACTTC	CASRRQGSGETQYF
NA	TRBV18	TRBJ1-2	NA	TGTGCCAGCTCACCGGACGGACAAACAGGCTACACCTTC	CASSPDGQTGYTF
NA	TRBV3-1/TRBV3-2	TRBJ1-2	few	TGTGCCAGCAGCCAAGATCCGGAAGGGAAGATGGGCTACACCTTC	CASSQDPEGKMGYTF
NA	TRBV9	TRBJ2-7	NA	TGTGCCAGCAGCCCGCAAACTACTAGTGACTACGAGCAGTACTTC	CASSPQTTSDYEQYF
NA	TRBV19	TRBJ1-2	NA	TGTGCCAGTAGTTGGGCCAGCCCTAAGTATGGCTACACCTTC	CASSWASPKYGYTF
NA	TRBV4-3	TRBJ1-4	medium-sized	TGCGCCAGCAGCCAAGATTGGCCGGGACGGAGTAATGAAAAACTGTTTTTT	CASSQDWPGRSNEKLFF
NA	TRBV5-8	TRBJ2-7	NA	TGTGCCAGCAGCCCACAAAGAAGTAGCTCCTACGAGCAGTACTTC	CASSPQRSSSYEQYF
NA	TRBV27	TRBJ2-1	once	TGTGCCAGCAGTTCCGGACCCAATGAGCAGTTCTTC	CASSSGPNEQFF
NA	TRBV2	TRBJ1-2	NA	TGTGCCAGCAGTGAAAGGGGCAATGGAGGTGGCTACACCTTC	CASSERGNGGGYTF
NA	TRBV5-1	TRBJ1-2	once	TGCGCCAGCAGCTTGGGTCGGAGAAACTATGGCTACACCTTC	CASSLGRRNYGYTF
NA	TRBV5-5	TRBJ2-5	NA	TGTGCCAGCAGCGGAGGACAGCAAGAGACCCAGTACTTC	CASSGGQQETQYF
NA	TRBV5-5	TRBJ2-6	NA	TGTGCCAGCACCCTTGGGGGGTCCCCTGGGGCCAACGTCCTGACTTTC	CASTLGGSPGANVLTF
NA	TRBV3-1/TRBV3-2	TRBJ1-1	NA	TGTGCCAGCAGCCCCGGGCCCGGGACAAGAGGCACTGAAGCTTTCTTT	CASSPGPGTRGTEAFF
NA	TRBV9	TRBJ2-7	NA	TGTGCCAGCAGCGTAGGGACCTTGGGGGTATTCGAGCAGTACTTC	CASSVGTLGVFEQYF
NA	TRBV2	TRBJ1-2	NA	TGTGCCAGCACTCAGTATCGCCTTGAGGGCTACACCTTC	CASTQYRLEGYTF
TRBD1	TRBV5-6	TRBJ2-7	NA	TGTGCCAGCAGCTTTCAGGGGGTTCCGGGCTCCTACGAGCAGTACTTC	CASSFQGVPGSYEQYF
TRBD1	TRBV30	TRBJ1-2	NA	TGTGCCTGGAGTCGACAGGGGAGAGGGTATGGCTACACCTTC	CAWSRQGRGYGYTF
NA	TRBV4-1	TRBJ2-7	NA	TGCGCCAGCAGCACAACTTACGACAATTCCTACGAGCAGTACTTC	CASSTTYDNSYEQYF
NA	TRBV7-8	TRBJ2-1	NA	TGTGCCAGCAGCTTATCTCGGGCCTCATGGCCGGATGAGCAGTTCTTC	CASSLSRASWPDEQFF
NA	TRBV5-1	TRBJ2-7	NA	TGCGCCAGCAGCTTGGGTACCCAAAATGACGAGCAGTACTTC	CASSLGTQNDEQYF
NA	TRBV11-2	TRBJ2-3	NA	TGTGCCAGCAGCACCACAGCAGTAGCAGATACGCAGTATTTT	CASSTTAVADTQYF
NA	TRBV18	TRBJ1-5	NA	TGTGCCAGCTCTCCCGGGACCAACTTAAATCAGCCCCAGCATTTT	CASSPGTNLNQPQHF
NA	TRBV27	TRBJ1-1	NA	TGTGCCAGCAGTTCTCACGCCCGGGGAACTACTGAAGCTTTCTTT	CASSSHARGTTEAFF
TRBD1	TRBV5-5	TRBJ1-1	NA	TGTGCCAGCAGCCCTTACCTCGGGGGACAGGGAGGAACTGAAGCTTTCTTT	CASSPYLGGQGGTEAFF
TRBD2	TRBV7-8	TRBJ2-3	NA	TGTGCCAGCAGCCCGTGGACTAGCAACACAGATACGCAGTATTTT	CASSPWTSNTDTQYF
NA	TRBV30	TRBJ2-7	NA	TGTGCCTGGAGTTCTGGCTGGTCTGGGGAGCAGTACTTC	CAWSSGWSGEQYF
NA	TRBV13	TRBJ1-1	NA	TGTGCCAGCAGCGTCTCCACTGAAGCTTTCTTT	CASSVSTEAFF
NA	TRBV28	TRBJ1-3	few	TGTGCCAGCACCTTAGGACAGTTCTCTGGAAACACCATATATTTT	CASTLGQFSGNTIYF
NA	TRBV6-5	TRBJ1-4	NA	TGTGCCAGCAGAGGATCAGGAGGTTGGGAAAAACTGTTTTTT	CASRGSGGWEKLFF
NA	TRBV6-5	TRBJ1-2	NA	TGTGCCAGCAGAAAGGGTCCAGGGGACTATGGCTACACCTTC	CASRKGPGDYGYTF
NA	TRBV6-5	TRBJ1-2	NA	TGTGCCACCAGGGGTGCGGAATTCGGTCTCTATGGCTACACCTTC	CATRGAEFGLYGYTF
NA	TRBV28	TRBJ1-5	few	TGTGCCAGCAGTCCACTACAATCAGGGCCCCAGCATTTT	CASSPLQSGPQHF
NA	TRBV6-5	TRBJ2-1	few	TGTGCCAGCAGGTTTAAAGATGAGCAGTTCTTC	CASRFKDEQFF